This T cell receptor (beta chain) was profiled in a study of blood T cell repertoires in COVID-19. The CDR3 runs 14 residues. Original processing notes: The authors estimated nucleated cell counts from reference gene primer amplification. This table comes from immunoSEQ multiplex PCR, and its TCRdb copy is limited to in-frame clones, with some not included. V and J calls and clone size come straight from that table; D and trimming were deduced from the DNA. The sample has around 140,000 clones; roughly four fifths are singletons. V is TRBV21-1 and J is TRBJ1-1. TRBV21-1 is assigned pseudogene status. The receptor was isolated from a human donor with acute or convalescent COVID-19. The donor label of this sample is uncertain. Material for sequencing was peripheral blood. CDR3 in amino acids: CASRKTGKNTEAFF. The CDR3 coding sequence is TGTGCCAGCAGGAAGACGGGAAAGAACACTGAAGCTTTCTTT.